These T cell receptor beta chains were read from a single sample in a study of PD-L1 blockade in urothelial cancer. Method: immunoSEQ multiplex PCR; TCRdb's copy keeps in-frame clones and lacks some. The sample consists of 65,000 to 85,000 clones, around 93% of them appearing once. The sequencing here drew on PBMCs, taken around atezolizumab (anti-PD-L1) treatment. These receptors all come from a woman of 80 years or more with urothelial cancer. Each CDR3 is given with its conserved first and last residue. The D gene is left open where the match is weak. Clone sizes are given selectively: once, few, many, or a class where the clone is expanded.

j_call | d_call | v_call | clone_size | cdr3_nt | cdr3_aa
TRBJ2-7 | . | TRBV2 | . | TGTGCCAGCAGTGTCGAGCTGCCGGACGAGCAGTACTTC | CASSVELPDEQYF
TRBJ2-2 | TRBD2 | TRBV19 | . | TGTGCCAGTAGGGCGGGAGTGAACACCGGGGAGCTGTTTTTT | CASRAGVNTGELFF
TRBJ1-5 | TRBD1 | TRBV7-9 | . | TGTGCCAGCAGCCTCGGGACAGCAAATCAGCCCCAGCATTTT | CASSLGTANQPQHF
TRBJ2-6 | . | TRBV7-7 | once | TGTGCCAGCAGCTTAGGCGTTGGAGGCTCTGGGGCCAACGTCCTGACTTTC | CASSLGVGGSGANVLTF
TRBJ2-1 | TRBD1 | TRBV5-1 | . | TGCGCCAGCAGCACGACAGGGGGCGACTTTACGGAGCAGTTCTTC | CASSTTGGDFTEQFF
TRBJ2-6 | . | TRBV5-1 | . | TGCGCCAGCAGCTTGGGCCAGGGGTCTGGGGCCAACGTCCTGACTTTC | CASSLGQGSGANVLTF
TRBJ2-5 | TRBD2 | TRBV6-1 | . | TGTGCCAGCAGTGAAAGGTGGGAGGGCAGGGAGACCCAGTACTTC | CASSERWEGRETQYF
TRBJ2-2 | TRBD2 | TRBV18 | once | TGTGCCAGCTCACCATGGACTAGCGGGAGGCTAGGATCCGGGGAGCTGTTTTTT | CASSPWTSGRLGSGELFF
TRBJ1-3 | TRBD1 | TRBV19 | . | TGTGCCAGTACCATGGGACAGCTCTACTCTGGAAACACCATATATTTT | CASTMGQLYSGNTIYF
TRBJ2-5 | . | TRBV7-3 | once | TGTGCCAGCAGCCCTAGCGGAGGGGGGGAGACCCAGTACTTC | CASSPSGGGETQYF
TRBJ1-4 | TRBD1 | TRBV2 | . | TGTGCCAGCGTAGAGGACAGGGAAGAAAAACTGTTTTTT | CASVEDREEKLFF
TRBJ2-1 | . | TRBV7-8 | once | TGTGCCAGCAGCTTAGTAGGCGAGGGTGAGCAGTTCTTC | CASSLVGEGEQFF
TRBJ2-3 | . | TRBV18 | . | TGTGCCAGCTCACCACCAGAGACAGATACGCAGTATTTT | CASSPPETDTQYF
TRBJ1-1 | . | TRBV11-2 | . | TGTGCCAGCAGCTATAACAGGGTCACTGAAGCTTTCTTT | CASSYNRVTEAFF
TRBJ2-1 | . | TRBV5-1 | . | TGCGCCAGCAGCGTGGACTCTTCCTACAATGAGCAGTTCTTC | CASSVDSSYNEQFF
TRBJ2-1 | TRBD2 | TRBV30 | . | TGTGCCTGGTCGGCTAGCGGGATCGGTGAGCAGTTCTTC | CAWSASGIGEQFF
TRBJ2-1 | . | TRBV5-1 | . | TGCGCCAGCAGCTTGGTTCTGGGCGATGAGCAGTTCTTC | CASSLVLGDEQFF
TRBJ2-2 | TRBD1 | TRBV10-3 | . | TGTGCCATCAGCCCGGGACAGGGGGACACCGGGGAGCTGTTTTTT | CAISPGQGDTGELFF
TRBJ2-2 | . | TRBV9 | . | TGTGCCAGCACTCGGAACACCGGGGAGCTGTTTTTT | CASTRNTGELFF
TRBJ1-1 | TRBD1 | TRBV2 | . | TGTGCCAGCAGTAACAGGGGCCTTGCGACTGAAGCTTTCTTT | CASSNRGLATEAFF
TRBJ1-1 | TRBD1 | TRBV27 | . | TGTGCCAGCAGTTTATTACAGGGGGGCACTGAAGCTTTCTTT | CASSLLQGGTEAFF
TRBJ2-7 | TRBD2 | TRBV27 | . | TGTGCCAGCAGTTTATTGCGCGGGGCGGGAGGGTCCTACGAGCAGTACTTC | CASSLLRGAGGSYEQYF
TRBJ2-1 | . | TRBV15 | . | TGTGCCACCAGAGGCAGGGCGCTCTACAATGAGCAGTTCTTC | CATRGRALYNEQFF
TRBJ2-2 | . | TRBV9 | . | TGTGCCAGCAGCGTAGCGGGAGTGGTATACACCGGGGAGCTGTTTTTT | CASSVAGVVYTGELFF
TRBJ2-5 | TRBD1 | TRBV27 | . | TGTGCCAACCCGGTAAAATTAGACAGGGGGATAGGAGAGACCCAGTACTTC | CANPVKLDRGIGETQYF
TRBJ1-1 | . | TRBV30 | few | TGTGCCTGTCAGGGAGGTGAAGCTTTCTTT | CACQGGEAFF
TRBJ2-2 | . | TRBV2 | . | TGTGCCAGCAGTGACCGGCAGGGATACACCGGGGAGCTGTTTTTT | CASSDRQGYTGELFF